Below are 25 T cell receptor beta chains sequenced from a single sample in a study of type 1 regulatory T cells. The study's findings and limits: Compared with non-type 1 regulatory T cells, type 1 regulatory T cells showed a more restricted TCR repertoire.

These receptors are not linked to any known antigen. Each CDR3 protein is one row after TCRdb ran MiXCR on the reads. The profile shows some 71,000 distinct CDR3 sequences, roughly 20% of them singletons. The source material was cultured type 1 regulatory T (Tr1) cells, either the whole culture or a sorted fraction (not recorded which). These receptors were obtained from a human donor in good health.

V gene TRBV12-3 or TRBV12-4 combines with J gene TRBJ2-1; D might be TRBD1 or TRBD2, each matching 5 bases. The CDR3 runs to 14 residues. V lost 7 bases to trimming and J lost 2 bases, with 12 bases between them. The CDR3: CASTGSVTYNEQFF. In DNA, the CDR3 is TGTGCCAGCACAGGGAGCGTAACCTACAATGAGCAGTTCTTC.

The chain joins TRBV7-3 to TRBJ2-6; no firm D call. Germline CDR1 reads SGHTA; CDR2 reads FQGTGA. The CDR3 contains 13 residues. V was shortened by 7 bases and J by 1 base, with 5 bases between the two germline ends. The CDR3 protein is CASTRSGANVLTF. DNA of the CDR3: TGTGCCAGCACCCGATCTGGGGCCAACGTCCTGACTTTC. The entire variable domain, with the rest obtained from reference TRBV7-3 and TRBJ2-6, is as follows: GAGVSQTPSNKVTEKGKYVELRCDPISGHTALYWYRQSLGQGPEFLIYFQGTGAADDSGLPNDRFFAVRPEGSVSTLKIQRTERGDSAVYLCASTRSGANVLTFGAGSRLTVL.

This clonotype was picked up a small number of times. This chain connects TRBV5-1 to TRBJ2-2, with 15 bases that match TRBD2. The trim removed 9 bases at V and 0 bases at J, leaving 6 bases unmatched. Germline values: CDR1 SGHRS, CDR2 YFSETQ. The CDR3 runs to 17 residues. The CDR3 DNA reads TGCGCCACCTCCGGGACTAGCGGGAGGACGAACACCGGGGAGCTGTTTTTT. It yields the protein CATSGTSGRTNTGELFF.

This clonotype was counted many times. The gene calls are TRBV12-3 or TRBV12-4 and TRBJ2-3; D is undetermined. The CDR3 is 14 amino acids. Trimming cost V 1 base and J 4 bases, with 9 bases left between them. The CDR3 region is CASSLGARADTQYF. As DNA, the CDR3 is TGTGCCAGCAGTTTAGGAGCTAGGGCAGATACGCAGTATTTT.

The rearrangement links TRBV20-1 to TRBJ1-4, with 8 bases lining up with TRBD1. Germline CDR1 DFQATT, CDR2 SNEGSKA (reference sequence). The CDR3 contains 12 residues. V shed 3 bases, J shed 7 bases, and the junction held 1 base outside the gene matches. The CDR3 coding sequence is TGCAGTGCTAGTGACAGGGGTGAAAAACTGTTTTTT. Translating gives CSASDRGEKLFF.

This rearrangement joins TRBV29-1 to TRBJ2-3, with D perhaps TRBD2 (5 bases). From germline, CDR1 is SQVTM and CDR2 ANQGSEA. V gave up 4 bases and J gave up 3 bases, with 11 bases separating them. This CDR3 is 13 amino acids long. The DNA of the CDR3 is TGCAGCGTTGGCCAAGGGAGAACAGATACGCAGTATTTT. It codes for CSVGQGRTDTQYF.

Comment on this clonotype: A much bigger clone sits one base away, suggesting this may be a read error. The chain recombines TRBV5-1 with TRBJ1-4; the match to TRBD1 covers 9 bases. From germline, CDR1 is SGHRS and CDR2 YFSETQ. The CDR3 runs 15 residues. CDR3 amino acids: CASSSRTGTGYGLVF. CDR3 DNA: TGCGCCAGCAGCTCGAGGACCGGGACAGGGTATGGACTGGTTTTT.

The chain uses TRBV5-1 and TRBJ2-3; 12 positions agree with TRBD2. The ends lost 5 bases at V and 6 bases at J; junction bases unmatched: 10. CDR1 and CDR2 (germline): SGHRS, YFSETQ. This CDR3 has 16 residues. The CDR3: CASRQTSGSGRDTQYF. The CDR3 DNA sequence: TGCGCCAGCAGACAGACTAGCGGGAGTGGCCGGGATACGCAGTATTTT. The whole variable domain, remainder taken from reference TRBV5-1 and TRBJ2-3, is KAGVTQTPRYLIKTRGQQVTLSCSPISGHRSVSWYQQTPGQGLQFLFEYFSETQRNKGNFPGRFSGRQFSNSRSEMNVSTLELGDSALYLCASRQTSGSGRDTQYFGPGTRLTVL.

The table lists this clonotype with a few counts. CDR3 amino acids: CASSVRADTEAFF. The CDR3 DNA reads as TGTGCCAGCAGCGTCAGGGCGGACACTGAAGCTTTCTTT. The chain links TRBV12-3 or TRBV12-4 to TRBJ1-1, with D possibly TRBD1 on 5 matching bases. V was trimmed by 6 bases and J by 3 bases, leaving 11 bases between them. The CDR3 sequence is 13 residues long.

The V call is TRBV12-3 or TRBV12-4, the J call TRBJ2-7; D unresolved. Trimming stripped 3 bases from V and 3 bases from J, with 9 bases between. CDR3 length: 13 amino acids. CDR3 sequence reads: CASSFGPYYEQYF. In DNA, the CDR3 is TGTGCCAGCAGTTTTGGACCCTACTACGAGCAGTACTTC.

This clonotype occurred many times. The chain has TRBV4-2 and TRBJ2-5; no clear D. This CDR3 region has 14 residues. CDR1 LGHNA and CDR2 YNFKEQ come from the germline V gene. Trimming took 1 base from V and 5 from J, leaving 11 bases between them. CDR3 amino acids: CASSQVRVGETQYF. As DNA, the CDR3 is TGTGCCAGCAGCCAAGTAAGAGTAGGCGAGACCCAGTACTTC.

The V gene is TRBV6-5, the J gene TRBJ2-7, with 7 bases matching TRBD2. The CDR3 extends over 16 amino acids. V lost 6 bases, J lost 3 bases, and 14 bases stayed unmatched. The germline CDR1 and CDR2 sequences are MNHEY and SVGAGI. The CDR3 reads CASRPTTSEGFYEQYF. As DNA, the CDR3 is TGTGCCAGCAGACCCACTACTAGCGAGGGATTCTACGAGCAGTACTTC.

V usage is TRBV28 and J usage is TRBJ1-4, with D hard to call. V was pared by 5 bases and J by 6 bases, with 16 bases between. The germline V gene encodes CDR1 MDHEN and CDR2 SYDVKM. The CDR3 sequence is 15 residues long. CDR3 amino acids: CASSPPGGGYEKLFF. The DNA of the CDR3 is TGTGCCAGCAGTCCCCCGGGAGGTGGTTATGAAAAACTGTTTTTT.

This chain joins TRBV5-1 and TRBJ1-1, with 7 bases matching TRBD1. The germline V gene encodes CDR1 SGHRS and CDR2 YFSETQ. J lost 0 bases, V lost 3 bases, and 2 bases had no gene match. The CDR3 loop spans 14 amino acids. The CDR3 reads CASSSGQLNTEAFF. In DNA form, the CDR3 reads TGCGCCAGCAGCTCGGGACAGTTGAACACTGAAGCTTTCTTT.

This chain links TRBV7-3 with TRBJ1-6; maybe TRBD1 (5 bases). CDR1 SGHTA and CDR2 FQGTGA come from the germline V gene. This CDR3 spans 15 amino acids. V lost 5 bases, J lost 5 bases, and 13 bases lay in between. The CDR3: CASSHSGAHNSPLHF. CDR3 nucleotide sequence: TGTGCCAGCAGCCACAGCGGGGCCCATAATTCACCCCTCCACTTT.

This clonotype was seen more than once but under ten times. The rearrangement links TRBV24-1 to TRBJ2-3; no firm D call. V lost 4 bases and J 6 bases, leaving 7 bases between the germline ends. Germline-derived CDR1 and CDR2 are KGHDR and SFDVKD. The CDR3 is 12 residues long. In DNA form, the CDR3 reads TGTGCCACCAGTGAGACGTTGGATACGCAGTATTTT. Amino acids: CATSETLDTQYF.

This clonotype was recorded a few times. The chain joins TRBV5-1 to TRBJ2-1; TRBD2 aligns across 7 bases. The V and J ends lost 1 base and 3 bases, in that order; junction bases with no gene match: 4. CDR3 length: 15 residues. Germline V gene data show CDR1 as SGHRS and CDR2 as YFSETQ. The CDR3 sequence: CASSLIGEGYNEQFF. DNA of the CDR3: TGCGCCAGCAGCTTGATAGGGGAGGGCTACAATGAGCAGTTCTTC.

V usage is TRBV14 and J usage is TRBJ2-1, with 10 bases identical to TRBD2. CDR3 size: 15 residues. V lost 3 bases, J lost 7 bases, and 6 bases stayed unmatched. The germline V gene encodes CDR1 SGHDN and CDR2 FVKESK. The CDR3 sequence is CASSHLAGVLNEQFF. Here the CDR3 DNA reads TGTGCCAGCAGCCACCTAGCGGGAGTGTTGAATGAGCAGTTCTTC. The whole variable domain, filled in from reference TRBV14 and TRBJ2-1, reads EAGVTQFPSHSVIEKGQTVTLRCDPISGHDNLYWYRRVMGKEIKFLLHFVKESKQDESGMPNNRFLAERTGGTYSTLKVQPAELEDSGVYFCASSHLAGVLNEQFFGPGTRLTVL.

The V and J genes are TRBV20-1 and TRBJ1-2; D not certain. This CDR3 region has 13 residues. V lost 3 bases and J lost 6, with 14 bases in between. Germline CDR1 DFQATT, CDR2 SNEGSKA (reference sequence). This CDR3 reads CSASRQAYDGYTF. CDR3 nucleotides: TGCAGTGCTAGCCGGCAGGCCTATGATGGCTACACCTTC.

The chain links TRBV18 to TRBJ1-2, with D maybe TRBD1 (6 bases). Germline V gene lookup returns CDR1 KGHSH and CDR2 LQKENI. This CDR3 region has 15 residues. V lost 0 bases to trimming and J lost 5 bases, with 13 bases between them. DNA for the CDR3: TGTGCCAGCTCACCACCACGGGCAGGGGAGTATGGCTACACCTTC. Translating it yields CASSPPRAGEYGYTF.

This clonotype was detected ten times or more. The chain recombines TRBV18 with TRBJ2-3; D is uncertain. The CDR3 is 14 amino acids. Germline CDR1 reads KGHSH; CDR2 reads LQKENI. The V and J ends lost 3 bases and 2 bases respectively, with 9 bases between them. CDR3 in amino acids: CASSPIRATDTQYF. CDR3 in DNA: TGTGCCAGCTCACCCATCCGGGCCACAGATACGCAGTATTTT.

This clonotype was seen many times. The chain recombines TRBV5-1 with TRBJ2-1, with 14 positions matching TRBD2. The CDR3 is 15 residues long. The V gene end was trimmed by 5 bases and the J gene end by 8 bases; junction bases not matched to a gene: 6. Germline V gene sequence: CDR1 SGHRS, CDR2 YFSETQ. The CDR3 reads CASRRLAGGNDEQFF. CDR3 coding DNA: TGCGCCAGCAGGCGACTAGCGGGAGGGAACGATGAGCAGTTCTTC.

The chain recombines TRBV20-1 with TRBJ2-3; perhaps TRBD2 as D (6 bases). The CDR3 is made up of 17 amino acids. Trimming pared 1 base from V and 0 bases from J, leaving 17 bases between. CDR1 and CDR2 (germline): DFQATT, SNEGSKA (reference sequence). Here the CDR3 reads CSARGGGGRSSTDTQYF. For the CDR3, the DNA is TGCAGTGCTAGAGGGGGTGGGGGGAGATCTAGCACAGATACGCAGTATTTT.

This clonotype occurred a few times. This chain joins TRBV13 and TRBJ2-7, with D possibly TRBD1 on 6 matching bases. CDR1 and CDR2 (germline): PRHDT, FYEKMQ (reference sequence). The CDR3 length is 14 residues. Trimming cost V 2 bases and J 0 bases, with 8 bases left between them. Written as DNA, the CDR3 is TGTGCCAGCAGCTTAATAGGGGGCTCCTACGAGCAGTACTTC. Protein sequence: CASSLIGGSYEQYF.

This clonotype was counted at least ten times. V and J are TRBV20-1 and TRBJ2-7, with D unclear. This CDR3 region has 13 residues. Germline loops: CDR1 DFQATT, CDR2 SNEGSKA (reference sequence). V lost 5 bases to trimming and J lost 6 bases, with 17 bases between them. CDR3 region: CSAGSTGRREQYF. As DNA, the CDR3 is TGCAGTGCTGGCTCAACTGGCCGCCGCGAGCAGTACTTC.